This T cell receptor (beta chain) was observed in a study of blood T cell repertoires in COVID-19. Background on the study: Samples representing acute and convalescent COVID-19 were sourced from the United States, Italy and Spain. PBMCs, B-cell-depleted T cells, or T cells were the source of the cDNA or gDNA that made up the material.

As processed by the authors: Estimation of nucleated cell counts was performed using reference gene primer amplification. Sequencing was performed with immunoSEQ multiplex PCR; in TCRdb, only in-frame clones are kept and a portion is missing. That table furnishes V, J and clone size, whereas the DNA furnished D and trimming. This repertoire shows 200,000 to 250,000 clones, 80% to 90% found once; its top ten account for roughly 6.3%. The CDR3 is made up of 15 amino acids. Germline V CDR1 and CDR2: SGHNT, YYREEE (reference sequence). V was pared by 4 bases and J by 10 bases, with 9 bases of the junction left unmatched.

The sequencing input was peripheral blood. The source is a man aged 55 to 70 with acute or convalescent COVID-19. The chain is built from TRBV5-4 and TRBJ1-6; 9 bases match TRBD1. This chain's CDR3 is CASSQGQGVESPLHF. CDR3 bases: TGTGCCAGCAGCCAGGGACAGGGTGTGGAGTCACCCCTCCACTTT. Using reference TRBV5-4 and TRBJ1-6 for the parts outside the CDR3, the full variable domain is ETGVTQSPTHLIKTRGQQVTLRCSSQSGHNTVSWYQQALGQGPQFIFQYYREEENGRGNFPPRFSGLQFPNYSSELNVNALELDDSALYLCASSQGQGVESPLHFGNGTRLTVT.